This T cell receptor (beta chain) is drawn from a study of T cell responses to AZD1222 COVID-19 vaccine. CDR1 and CDR2 from the germline V gene are SGDLS and YYNGEE. The CDR3 loop spans 14 amino acids. V was cut by 0 bases and J by 6 bases, with 9 bases left in between. Clones were read by immunoSEQ multiplex PCR, and TCRdb kept only the in-frame ones, dropping some. The sample contains about 130,000 clones, roughly 89% of which appear only once. The source material was peripheral blood, sampled on day 0 of AZD1222 vaccination. J is TRBJ2-2 and V is TRBV9; the D is unclear. The receptor was derived from an adult in good health. The CDR3 loop reads CASSVAQRSGELFF. CDR3 sequence (DNA): TGTGCCAGCAGCGTAGCTCAAAGGTCCGGGGAGCTGTTTTTT. The full variable domain, in which reference TRBV9 and TRBJ2-2 provide the parts outside the CDR3, is DSGVTQTPKHLITATGQRVTLRCSPRSGDLSVYWYQQSLDQGLQFLIQYYNGEERAKGNILERFSAQQFPDLHSELNLSSLELGDSALYFCASSVAQRSGELFFGEGSRLTVL.